Following are 26 T cell receptor beta chains from one sample sequenced in a study of blood T cell repertoires in COVID-19. Sequencing used immunoSEQ multiplex PCR; TCRdb keeps in-frame clones, though not all of them. The sample includes roughly 63,000 clones, over 70% of them seen just once. Sequencing used peripheral blood. The receptors come from a human donor in a cohort sampled during active COVID-19.

The genes are TRBV28 and TRBJ1-2, with D perhaps TRBD1 (5 bases). The CDR3 runs to 13 residues. Germline-derived CDR1 and CDR2 are MDHEN and SYDVKM. Trimming stripped 3 bases from V and 7 bases from J, with 12 bases between. The CDR3 loop is CASSLGGRTGYTF. The CDR3 nucleotides read TGTGCCAGCAGTTTGGGGGGACGGACTGGCTACACCTTC.

This chain uses TRBV12-3 or TRBV12-4 with TRBJ1-2; 7 bases fit TRBD1. CDR3 size: 11 residues. With 9 bases clipped from V and 5 bases from J, the junction kept 3 bases outside the gene matches. The CDR3 DNA reads as TGTGCCAGTTACAGGGGATATGGCTACACCTTC. Its protein product is CASYRGYGYTF.

This rearrangement joins TRBV19 to TRBJ2-2, with 9 bases identical to TRBD1. Trimming took 6 bases from V and 6 from J; bases not matched to a gene: 23. The CDR3 is 20 amino acids. Germline assignment: CDR1 LNHDA and CDR2 SQIVND (reference sequence). This CDR3 reads CASSQSPVSGTGLKAGELFF. Here the CDR3 DNA reads TGTGCCAGTAGCCAATCCCCTGTTTCCGGGACAGGGCTTAAGGCCGGGGAGCTGTTTTTT.

The chain combines TRBV5-8 with TRBJ1-6; 8 bases are shared with TRBD1. Germline-derived CDR1 and CDR2 are SGHTS and YDEGEE. The CDR3 covers 14 residues. V lost 1 base to trimming and J lost 10 bases; unmatched junction nucleotides: 4. CDR3 residues: CASSLRGTGSPLHF. The CDR3 DNA reads as TGTGCCAGCAGCTTGCGGGGGACAGGCTCACCCCTCCACTTT.

The genes are TRBV28 and TRBJ2-3; maybe TRBD2 (7 bases). The CDR3 runs 15 residues. Germline V gives CDR1 MDHEN, CDR2 SYDVKM. V gave up 8 bases and J gave up 4 bases, with 19 bases separating them. The CDR3 here is CASAEQGGAADTQYF. CDR3 in DNA: TGTGCCAGCGCTGAACAAGGGGGGGCCGCAGATACGCAGTATTTT.

The chain couples TRBV28 to TRBJ2-7, with 12 bases identical to TRBD1. This CDR3 spans 16 amino acids. J lost 3 bases, V lost 10 bases, and 13 bases had no gene match. Germline V gene data show CDR1 as MDHEN and CDR2 as SYDVKM. The CDR3 is CATAGTGGMRSYEQYF. CDR3 DNA: TGTGCCACCGCCGGGACAGGGGGCATGAGGAGCTACGAGCAGTACTTC.

The genes are TRBV18 and TRBJ2-1; 12 bases line up with TRBD2. The CDR3 runs 16 residues. Germline loops: CDR1 KGHSH, CDR2 LQKENI. The ends lost 1 base at V and 4 bases at J; junction bases unmatched: 2. Here the CDR3 DNA reads TGTGCCAGCTCACCACAACTAGCGGGAGGTTACAATGAGCAGTTCTTC. Amino acids: CASSPQLAGGYNEQFF.

This rearrangement joins TRBV6-5 to TRBJ2-2, with a tentative D call TRBD1 (5 bases). This CDR3 contains 14 residues. Trimming took off 7 bases at V and 7 bases at J, with 16 bases between the two ends. Germline-derived CDR1 and CDR2 are MNHEY and SVGAGI. Here the CDR3 reads CASIGALVGGELFF. The CDR3 region has the DNA TGTGCCAGCATAGGGGCCCTCGTAGGCGGGGAGCTGTTTTTT.

The rearrangement joins TRBV9 to TRBJ1-2; TRBD1 matches at 8 bases. The trim removed 0 bases at V and 4 bases at J, leaving 8 bases unmatched. The CDR3 runs 16 residues. The V gene's germline CDR1 is SGDLS and CDR2 YYNGEE. The CDR3 coding sequence is TGTGCCAGCAGCGTAGCTAGAACAGGGGGAACCTATGGCTACACCTTC. Translation: CASSVARTGGTYGYTF.

This clone was seen just once. The chain uses TRBV25-1 and TRBJ1-1; D may be TRBD1 (5 bases). CDR3 length: 13 amino acids. Germline CDR1 is MGHDK and CDR2 is SYGVNS. Trimming removed 7 bases at V and 1 base at J, with 10 bases between. CDR3 sequence (DNA): TGTGCCAGCACACGACAGACGAACACTGAAGCTTTCTTT. It is translated as CASTRQTNTEAFF.

The chain links TRBV18 to TRBJ2-1, with D possibly being TRBD2 (6 bases). CDR1 is KGHSH, CDR2 LQKENI, per germline. V lost 2 bases and J lost 7, with 12 bases in between. The CDR3 sequence is 14 residues long. This chain's CDR3 is CASSPETRGNEQFF. The CDR3 coding sequence is TGTGCCAGCTCACCAGAGACTCGGGGGAATGAGCAGTTCTTC.

The sample holds one count of this clone. The V gene is TRBV6-5, the J gene TRBJ1-2; 7 bases line up with TRBD1. The CDR3 covers 14 residues. CDR1 and CDR2 (germline): MNHEY, SVGAGI. Trimming removed 5 bases from V and 2 bases from J; junction bases left unmatched: 5. Here the CDR3 reads CASSPGGRNYGYTF. CDR3 nucleotides: TGTGCCAGCAGTCCAGGGGGAAGGAACTATGGCTACACCTTC.

The CDR3 bases are TGTGCCAGCTCACCAGGAGGAGCTTATAGCAATCAGCCCCAGCATTTT. This sequence encodes CASSPGGAYSNQPQHF. This chain uses TRBV18 with TRBJ1-5; no clear D. The CDR3 has 16 residues. V was shortened by 2 bases and J by 0 bases, with 11 bases between the two germline ends. Germline V gene sequence: CDR1 KGHSH, CDR2 LQKENI.

The V and J genes are TRBV28 and TRBJ2-7; TRBD2 matches 8 bases. V was pared by 4 bases and J by 4 bases, with 6 bases of the junction left unmatched. Germline lookup yields CDR1 MDHEN and CDR2 SYDVKM. This CDR3 has 14 amino acids. The CDR3 protein is CASSYPGLDYEQYF. Written as DNA, the CDR3 is TGTGCCAGCAGTTACCCGGGACTAGATTACGAGCAGTACTTC.

V is TRBV27 and J is TRBJ1-2, with 9 nucleotides matching TRBD1. The CDR3 consists of 13 residues. The germline CDR1 and CDR2 sequences are MNHEY and SMNVEV (reference sequence). The junction had 7 bases not matched to a gene; V was cut back by 6 bases and J by 8 bases. For the CDR3, the DNA is TGTGCCAGCAGACCGACAGGGGGTTTAGGCTACACCTTC. Protein sequence: CASRPTGGLGYTF.

The V call is TRBV5-1, the J call TRBJ1-1; 7 bases align to TRBD1. V lost 6 bases, J lost 1 base, and 6 bases stayed unmatched. CDR1 is SGHRS, CDR2 YFSETQ, per germline. The CDR3 contains 14 residues. In DNA form, the CDR3 reads TGCGCCAGCATACAGGGGCGGGGGAACACTGAAGCTTTCTTT. As protein: CASIQGRGNTEAFF. Based on the CDR3 plus reference TRBV5-1 and TRBJ1-1, the full variable domain is KAGVTQTPRYLIKTRGQQVTLSCSPISGHRSVSWYQQTPGQGLQFLFEYFSETQRNKGNFPGRFSGRQFSNSRSEMNVSTLELGDSALYLCASIQGRGNTEAFFGQGTRLTVV.

V gene TRBV30 combines with J gene TRBJ1-4, with a weak D call TRBD1 (5 bases). V was pared by 2 bases and J by 8 bases, with 15 bases between. Germline V gene lookup returns CDR1 GTSNPN and CDR2 SVGIG (reference sequence). CDR3 length: 14 residues. The CDR3 region has the DNA TGTGCCTGGAGTAAAGGGGCTACATGGGAAAAACTGTTTTTT. This encodes CAWSKGATWEKLFF.

The J gene is TRBJ2-7, the V gene TRBV3-1 (or the pseudogene TRBV3-2); 9 bases map to TRBD2. CDR3 length equals 14 residues. CDR1 and CDR2 (germline): LGHDT, YNNKEL (reference sequence). The J segment lost 4 bases and the V segment lost 6 bases, leaving 7 bases of the junction unmatched. The CDR3 spells CASRISGSGYEQYF. The CDR3 DNA follows: TGTGCCAGCAGAATTAGCGGGAGTGGGTACGAGCAGTACTTC.

This clone was seen just once. This sequence joins TRBV4-3 and TRBJ2-3, with 8 bases matching TRBD2. Germline trimming cut 1 base from V and 2 bases from J; bases unmatched to any gene: 14. Germline V gene data show CDR1 as LGHNA and CDR2 as YSLEER. The CDR3 length is 19 residues. The CDR3 DNA reads as TGCGCCAGCAGCCAAGTTGAGCTCTCGCGGGAGGCTTTCACAGATACGCAGTATTTT. Translated: CASSQVELSREAFTDTQYF.

The chain carries TRBV19 and TRBJ2-7; D gene uncertain. Looked up from germline, CDR1 is LNHDA and CDR2 is SQIVND (reference sequence). The CDR3 covers 12 residues. Trimming cost V 0 bases and J 3 bases, with 3 bases left between them. In nucleotides, the CDR3 is TGTGCCAGTAGTATAGATAGCTACGAGCAGTACTTC. Translation gives CASSIDSYEQYF.

The V call is TRBV6-6, the J call TRBJ1-1, with 10 bases that match TRBD1. V lost 5 bases and J lost 11; bases outside the gene matches: 17. CDR1 and CDR2 (germline): MNHNY, SVGAGI (reference sequence). The CDR3 sequence is 16 residues long. The chain's CDR3 is CASSRPGTGVGSLAFF. CDR3 nucleotide sequence: TGTGCCAGCAGTCGTCCCGGGACAGGGGTGGGATCTTTGGCTTTCTTT.

This clone was recorded a few times. The rearrangement uses TRBV5-6 and TRBJ2-1; 9 bases match TRBD2. The V segment lost 4 bases and the J segment 8 bases; nucleotides outside the gene matches: 7. CDR1 is SGHDT and CDR2 is YYEEEE in the germline V gene. The CDR3 extends over 14 amino acids. CDR3 amino acids: CASSARSGSYEQFF. Here the CDR3 DNA reads TGTGCCAGCAGCGCCCGTAGCGGGAGTTATGAGCAGTTCTTC.

This clone has a single count. J is TRBJ1-1 and V is TRBV19; D is unclear. The germline V gene has CDR1 LNHDA and CDR2 SQIVND (reference sequence). CDR3 length equals 11 residues. Trimming left V 5 bases short and J 7 bases short, with 8 bases between. The CDR3 here is CASSYGSEAFF. The DNA of the CDR3 is TGTGCCAGTAGTTACGGGAGTGAAGCTTTCTTT.

This chain links TRBV9 with TRBJ1-2, with 9 bases lining up with TRBD1. CDR1 is SGDLS, CDR2 YYNGEE, per germline. The CDR3 covers 14 residues. Losses at the gene ends were 3 bases for V and 8 bases for J; bases not matched to a gene: 8. CDR3 sequence (DNA): TGTGCCAGCAGCGCCCTCGGACAGGGGCCAGGCTACACCTTC. Protein product: CASSALGQGPGYTF.

The rearrangement joins TRBV7-6 to TRBJ2-1, with 10 bases fitting TRBD1. The CDR3 is 15 residues long. J gave up 5 bases and V 2 bases, and 3 bases lay outside the gene matches. Germline V gene lookup returns CDR1 SGHVS and CDR2 FNYEAQ. The CDR3 DNA reads TGTGCCAGCAGCTTAATGGGACAGGGGCACAATGAGCAGTTCTTC. Amino acid sequence: CASSLMGQGHNEQFF.

The chain has TRBV11-3 and TRBJ1-1, with TRBD1 as a possible D gene (6 bases). Trimming removed 3 bases from V and 5 bases from J, with 13 bases in between. Germline V gene lookup returns CDR1 SGHNT and CDR2 YENEEA. The CDR3 loop spans 14 amino acids. The CDR3 DNA reads as TGTGCCAGCAGCTTTTACAGGGAAAGGACTGAAGCTTTCTTT. Translation gives CASSFYRERTEAFF.